The text below deals with one TCR beta chain. Per the original data handling: Amplification with reference gene primers provided the estimates of nucleated cell counts. The table came from immunoSEQ multiplex PCR; TCRdb's copy has only in-frame clones and leaves some out. Clone size and the V and J calls come from that table; the DNA yielded D and trimming. The sample includes a few hundred thousand clones, under 85% seen only once; the top ten take about 1.9%. This sample was taken from a study of blood T cell repertoires in COVID-19. The overall study: Sources were T cells, B-cell-depleted T cells, or PBMCs; the material itself was cDNA or gDNA.

Germline V gene lookup returns CDR1 SGHAT and CDR2 FQDESV (reference sequence). This CDR3 has 15 residues. V was trimmed by 4 bases and J by 2 bases, leaving 15 bases between them. The specimen sequenced was peripheral blood. The sequence came from a young man who had recovered from COVID-19. The V call is TRBV11-1, the J call TRBJ2-7; weak D call: TRBD1 (6 bases). The CDR3 region is CASSSSWDKTYEQYF. The CDR3 DNA reads TGTGCCAGCAGCTCCTCCTGGGACAAAACCTACGAGCAGTACTTC.